A selection of T cell receptor beta chains follows, all from one sample in a study of T cells in Graves' hyperthyroidism and ophthalmopathy. In TCRdb, the multiplex PCR reads were re-called with MiXCR into one record per CDR3 protein. The sample yields hundreds of thousands of distinct CDR3 sequences, over 35% seen once. Material for sequencing was blood. The origin of the receptors is a man aged 18 to 35 with Graves' hyperthyroidism. Each CDR3 is given with its conserved first and last residue. Fields, in order: CDR3 protein, CDR3 DNA, J gene, clone size, V gene, D gene. A D gene is named only where the DNA matches it firmly. The size of a clone is reported for some rows only, either as once, few or many, or as a class for expanded clones.

CDR3: CAISDSETQHF
DNA: TGTGCCATCAGTGATTCAGAGACCCAGCATTTT
J: TRBJ1-5
size: -
V: TRBV10-3
D: -

CDR3: CATSGQHNSPLHF
DNA: TGTGCCACTTCTGGACAGCATAATTCACCCCTCCACTTT
J: TRBJ1-6
size: many
V: TRBV5-6
D: -

CDR3: CASSRGGVKNEKLFF
DNA: TGTGCCAGTAGCCGCGGAGGGGTTAAGAATGAAAAACTGTTTTTT
J: TRBJ1-4
size: many
V: TRBV19
D: -

CDR3: CASKLGGPGSEQYF
DNA: TGTGCCAGCAAACTGGGCGGACCGGGCTCCGAGCAGTACTTC
J: TRBJ2-7
size: -
V: TRBV7-2
D: -

CDR3: CASSQDLGTGYTF
DNA: TGTGCCAGCAGCCAAGATTTGGGGACTGGCTACACCTTC
J: TRBJ1-2
size: few
V: TRBV9
D: -

CDR3: CASSSPTGGTGELFF
DNA: TGTGCCAGCAGCTCGCCGACAGGGGGCACCGGGGAGCTGTTTTTT
J: TRBJ2-2
size: -
V: TRBV11-1
D: TRBD1

CDR3: CATSSTKDGHYEQYF
DNA: TGTGCCACCAGCAGCACTAAGGACGGCCACTACGAGCAGTACTTC
J: TRBJ2-7
size: -
V: TRBV15
D: -

CDR3: CASATSGGGTGELFF
DNA: TGTGCCAGCGCCACAAGCGGGGGGGGCACCGGGGAGCTGTTTTTT
J: TRBJ2-2
size: -
V: TRBV12-3/TRBV12-4
D: TRBD2

CDR3: CSVEGSGGSDTQYF
DNA: TGCAGCGTTGAGGGTAGCGGGGGGTCTGATACGCAGTATTTT
J: TRBJ2-3
size: few
V: TRBV29-1
D: TRBD2

CDR3: CASSSGLEMETQYF
DNA: TGTGCCAGCAGTTCTGGACTCGAAATGGAGACCCAGTACTTC
J: TRBJ2-5
size: -
V: TRBV6-1
D: -

CDR3: CASSYSTGGEAFF
DNA: TGTGCCAGCAGTTACTCGACAGGGGGTGAAGCTTTCTTT
J: TRBJ1-1
size: -
V: TRBV13
D: TRBD1

CDR3: CASRLVANYGYTF
DNA: TGTGCCAGCCGTCTAGTAGCTAACTATGGCTACACCTTC
J: TRBJ1-2
size: -
V: TRBV7-2
D: -

CDR3: CATSSTGSAEAFF
DNA: TGTGCCACCAGCAGCACAGGGTCGGCTGAAGCTTTCTTT
J: TRBJ1-1
size: many
V: TRBV15
D: -

CDR3: CASSLYNIQETQYF
DNA: TGCGCCAGCAGCTTGTATAACATTCAAGAGACCCAGTACTTC
J: TRBJ2-5
size: -
V: TRBV5-1
D: -

CDR3: CASSLGLPSSPLHF
DNA: TGTGCCAGCAGTTTGGGACTACCTAGTTCACCCCTCCACTTT
J: TRBJ1-6
size: many
V: TRBV12-3/TRBV12-4
D: -

CDR3: CASSPLQVGAFFGGRDGYTF
DNA: -
J: TRBJ1-2
size: -
V: TRBV7-8
D: -

CDR3: CASSTPSAGYGNTIYF
DNA: TGTGCCAGCAGCACCCCTTCGGCGGGATATGGAAACACCATATATTTT
J: TRBJ1-3
size: -
V: TRBV7-3
D: -

CDR3: CASSSNRFGTEAFF
DNA: TGCGCCAGCAGTTCTAACAGGTTTGGGACTGAAGCTTTCTTT
J: TRBJ1-1
size: many
V: TRBV10-1
D: -

CDR3: CASSIDGGTNEKLFF
DNA: TGTGCCAGTAGTATAGATGGGGGCACTAATGAAAAACTGTTTTTT
J: TRBJ1-4
size: -
V: TRBV19
D: -

CDR3: CASSFVRTSGGGELFF
DNA: TGTGCCAGCAGTTTCGTCCGCACCTCCGGTGGCGGGGAGCTGTTTTTT
J: TRBJ2-2
size: -
V: TRBV2
D: -

CDR3: CASSEGDTEAFF
DNA: TGTGCCAGCAGTGAAGGAGACACTGAAGCTTTCTTT
J: TRBJ1-1
size: many
V: TRBV2
D: -

CDR3: CSARDLGGTLSYEQYF
DNA: TGCAGTGCTAGAGATCTGGGCGGGACCCTCTCCTACGAGCAGTACTTC
J: TRBJ2-7
size: -
V: TRBV20-1
D: -

CDR3: CASSNRGSAEAFF
DNA: TGTGCCAGTAGTAACAGGGGGAGCGCTGAAGCTTTCTTT
J: TRBJ1-1
size: few
V: TRBV19
D: TRBD1

CDR3: CASSLGLQKTQYF
DNA: TGCGCCAGCAGCCTTGGACTCCAGAAGACCCAGTACTTC
J: TRBJ2-5
size: many
V: TRBV4-1
D: -

CDR3: CAISGTDTQANYGYTF
DNA: TGTGCCATCAGTGGCACGGATACTCAAGCTAACTATGGCTACACCTTC
J: TRBJ1-2
size: many
V: TRBV10-3
D: -

CDR3: CASSLGPQPLAKNIQYF
DNA: TGTGCCAGCAGCTTAGGCCCGCAGCCCCTAGCCAAAAACATTCAGTACTTC
J: TRBJ2-4
size: -
V: TRBV13
D: -

CDR3: CASSRYGNHNEKLFF
DNA: TGTGCCAGCAGCCGTTACGGGAACCATAATGAAAAACTGTTTTTT
J: TRBJ1-4
size: -
V: TRBV6-6
D: -

CDR3: CASSTSQGLYYGYTF
DNA: TGTGCCAGCAGTACATCACAGGGTCTCTACTATGGCTACACCTTC
J: TRBJ1-2
size: few
V: TRBV27
D: -

CDR3: CASSETGTAYNSPLHF
DNA: TGCGCCAGCAGTGAGACCGGGACAGCCTATAATTCACCCCTCCACTTT
J: TRBJ1-6
size: many
V: TRBV10-2
D: TRBD1

CDR3: CSVSGSSYEQYF
DNA: TGCAGCGTTTCAGGAAGCTCCTACGAGCAGTACTTC
J: TRBJ2-7
size: many
V: TRBV29-1
D: -

CDR3: CASSFREKQETQYF
DNA: TGTGCCAGCAGCTTTCGGGAGAAGCAAGAGACCCAGTACTTC
J: TRBJ2-5
size: many
V: TRBV7-9
D: -

CDR3: CAISNGGGTGEQYF
DNA: TGTGCCATCAGCAACGGGGGAGGAACTGGCGAGCAGTACTTC
J: TRBJ2-7
size: many
V: TRBV10-3
D: -

CDR3: CATDGYSYEQYF
DNA: TGTGCTACCGACGGGTACTCCTACGAGCAGTACTTC
J: TRBJ2-7
size: -
V: TRBV11-2
D: -

CDR3: CSVMQGGGSGNTIYF
DNA: TGCAGCGTTATGCAGGGTGGGGGCTCTGGAAACACCATATATTTT
J: TRBJ1-3
size: many
V: TRBV29-1
D: -

CDR3: CASSLGEVPYEQYF
DNA: TGCGCCAGCAGCTTGGGGGAGGTCCCCTACGAGCAGTACTTC
J: TRBJ2-7
size: -
V: TRBV5-1
D: -

CDR3: CSGSGGDYGYTF
DNA: TGCAGCGGGTCAGGGGGTGACTATGGCTACACCTTC
J: TRBJ1-2
size: once
V: TRBV29-1
D: TRBD1

CDR3: CSVGGEAGNTIYF
DNA: TGCAGTGTTGGAGGGGAAGCTGGAAACACCATATATTTT
J: TRBJ1-3
size: -
V: TRBV20-1
D: -

CDR3: CASSLTGTGGYEQYF
DNA: TGCGCCAGCAGCTTGACCGGGACAGGGGGCTACGAGCAGTACTTC
J: TRBJ2-7
size: many
V: TRBV5-1
D: TRBD1

CDR3: CSVVVYNEQFF
DNA: TGCAGCGTTGTAGTCTACAATGAGCAGTTCTTC
J: TRBJ2-1
size: -
V: TRBV29-1
D: -

CDR3: CASSISQSSYEQYF
DNA: TGTGCCAGTAGTATATCCCAGAGCTCCTACGAGCAGTACTTC
J: TRBJ2-7
size: -
V: TRBV19
D: -

CDR3: CASTLAGGGETQYF
DNA: TGTGCCAGCACTTTAGCGGGAGGAGGGGAGACCCAGTACTTC
J: TRBJ2-5
size: many
V: TRBV7-8
D: TRBD2

CDR3: CAEAQGRGETQYF
DNA: TGTGCAGAGGCGCAGGGCAGAGGAGAGACCCAGTACTTC
J: TRBJ2-5
size: few
V: TRBV6-6
D: -

CDR3: CSVDGGNTEAFF
DNA: TGCAGCGTTGATGGGGGTAACACTGAAGCTTTCTTT
J: TRBJ1-1
size: many
V: TRBV29-1
D: -

CDR3: CSVVPVRVGLYTF
DNA: TGCAGCGTTGTCCCGGTCCGGGTGGGGCTCTACACCTTC
J: TRBJ1-2
size: many
V: TRBV29-1
D: -

CDR3: CASSSEGTGDEKLFF
DNA: TGTGCCAGCAGCTCAGAGGGGACAGGGGACGAAAAACTGTTTTTT
J: TRBJ1-4
size: few
V: TRBV9
D: TRBD1

CDR3: CSARSVADSEAFF
DNA: TGCAGTGCTAGAAGTGTCGCCGACTCTGAAGCTTTCTTT
J: TRBJ1-1
size: few
V: TRBV20-1
D: -